This TCR beta chain is from a study of PD-1 blockade in classical Hodgkin lymphoma. The method was immunoSEQ multiplex PCR; TCRdb's version includes in-frame clones alone and lacks a portion of them. The sample lists around 40,000 clones; around 80% were seen once. V was cut by 4 bases and J by 6 bases, with 12 bases left in between. The length of the CDR3 is 13 residues. CDR1 and CDR2 (germline): SGDLS, YYNGEE. Relapse was seen in all patients after autologous stem cell transplantation, and brentuximab vedotin exposure was variable. The receptor comes from a human donor with classical Hodgkin lymphoma. J is TRBJ2-3 and V is TRBV9; D is unclear. Sequencing used peripheral blood mononuclear cells (PBMCs), obtained at baseline. CDR3 DNA sequence: TGTGCCAGCAGCCCCCGCCTACCGGATACGCAGTATTTT. It is translated as CASSPRLPDTQYF.